This entry lists 21 T cell receptor beta chains sequenced from one sample in a study of OX40 agonist ivuxolimab in advanced cancers. Produced via immunoSEQ multiplex PCR; TCRdb's table is partial and in-frame only. The table has around 40,000 clones, roughly 85% seen once. The sequencing used CD4+ or CD8+ T cells sorted from blood, collected in a trial of the OX40 agonist ivuxolimab. These receptors originate from an adult with an advanced solid tumor such as melanoma, head and neck, liver or kidney cancer.

The rearrangement uses TRBV6-4 and TRBJ2-3, with 9 bases fitting TRBD2. The CDR3 consists of 14 residues. The V gene end was trimmed by 7 bases and the J gene end by 4 bases; junction bases not matched to a gene: 6. The germline CDR1 and CDR2 sequences are MRHNA and SNTAGT. CDR3 in amino acids: CASKASGAADTQYF. The CDR3 coding sequence is TGTGCCAGCAAAGCTAGCGGGGCTGCAGATACGCAGTATTTT.

The J gene is TRBJ2-2, the V gene TRBV7-8; no reliable D call. V was shortened by 4 bases and J by 6 bases, with 12 bases between the two germline ends. CDR3 length equals 14 residues. The germline CDR1 and CDR2 sequences are SGHVS and FQNEAQ. The CDR3 here is CASSSSNYAGELFF. The CDR3 nucleotides are TGTGCCAGCAGCTCAAGCAACTACGCCGGGGAGCTGTTTTTT.

The chain combines TRBV5-1 with TRBJ2-5; possibly TRBD1 for D (6 bases). The J call may be incorrect, as the DNA end agrees better with TRBJ2-7. The V gene's germline CDR1 is SGHRS and CDR2 YFSETQ. The CDR3 extends over 12 amino acids. CDR3 loop: CASGGTGYEQYF. In DNA, the CDR3 is TGCGCCAGCGGGGGCACGGGATACGAGCAGTACTTC.

V gene TRBV6-5 combines with J gene TRBJ2-5, with unresolved D. Trimming removed 5 bases from V and 4 bases from J, with 5 bases in between. Germline CDR1 is MNHEY and CDR2 is SVGAGI. CDR3 length: 11 amino acids. CDR3 sequence (DNA): TGTGCCAGCAGTGGGATAGAGACCCAGTACTTC. It translates to CASSGIETQYF.

This chain joins TRBV10-1 and TRBJ2-3; D possibly matches TRBD1 or TRBD2 (6 bases each). The CDR3 is 16 residues long. The germline gives CDR1 WNHNN, CDR2 SYGVQD (reference sequence). V gave up 2 bases and J gave up 2 bases, with 14 bases separating them. The CDR3 protein is CASSERPGEDTDTQYF. The DNA for the CDR3 is TGCGCCAGCAGTGAGAGGCCAGGGGAGGACACAGATACGCAGTATTTT.

V gene TRBV7-8 combines with J gene TRBJ1-4; D not resolved. Looked up from germline, CDR1 is SGHVS and CDR2 is FQNEAQ. The CDR3 extends over 14 amino acids. With 6 bases removed from V and 5 bases from J, the gap between germline ends came to 13 bases. CDR3 residues: CASSSRLLNEKLFF. In DNA form, the CDR3 reads TGTGCCAGCAGTTCCCGCCTCTTAAATGAAAAACTGTTTTTT.

This clone was recorded only once. Germline is not matched at one junction end, which may reflect a read error. The gene calls are TRBV7-2 and TRBJ1-1; possibly TRBD1 for D (5 bases). The germline CDR1 and CDR2 sequences are SGHTA and FQGNSA. The CDR3 covers 13 residues. The CDR3 nucleotides read TGTGCCAGCAGCTTAGACGACCGGGGGAAAATAGTCTTC. This sequence encodes CASSLDDRGKIVF.

The DNA for the CDR3 is TGTGCCTGGAGTACAGGATATGGCTACACCTTC. Its protein product is CAWSTGYGYTF. The chain couples TRBV30 to TRBJ1-2; weak D call: TRBD1 (5 bases). With 2 bases removed from V and 5 bases from J, the gap between germline ends came to 6 bases. This CDR3 has 11 amino acids. Germline V gene data show CDR1 as GTSNPN and CDR2 as SVGIG (reference sequence). Full variable domain (missing parts from reference TRBV30 and TRBJ1-2): SQTIHQWPATLVQPVGSPLSLECTVEGTSNPNLYWYRQAAGRGLQLLFYSVGIGQISSEVPQNLSASRPQDRQFILSSKKLLLSDSGFYLCAWSTGYGYTFGSGTRLTVV.

V usage is TRBV4-2 and J usage is TRBJ1-2, with D uncertain. Germline-derived CDR1 and CDR2 are LGHNA and YNFKEQ. V shed 1 base and J shed 2 bases, with 11 bases lying between them. This CDR3 has 15 amino acids. The CDR3 DNA follows: TGTGCCAGCAGCCAAGTACTTGGGGAGAACTATGGCTACACCTTC. As protein: CASSQVLGENYGYTF.

The rearrangement links TRBV27 to TRBJ1-5; 10 nucleotides match TRBD1. Germline CDR1 and CDR2: MNHEY and SMNVEV (reference sequence). The ends lost 2 bases at V and 6 bases at J; junction bases unmatched: 7. This CDR3 has 16 residues. CDR3 DNA sequence: TGTGCCAGCAGTTTAGGGACAGGGGAGAGGGTTCAGCCCCAGCATTTT. As protein: CASSLGTGERVQPQHF.

This sequence joins TRBV18 and TRBJ2-3; TRBD1 matches at 11 bases. This CDR3 is built from 16 residues. Germline values: CDR1 KGHSH, CDR2 LQKENI. J gave up 1 base and V 5 bases, and 5 bases lay outside the gene matches. CDR3 sequence (DNA): TGTGCCAGCTCAAGAGGGACAGGGGGAGGCACAGATACGCAGTATTTT. This sequence encodes CASSRGTGGGTDTQYF.

Worth noting for this clone: One end of the junction does not line up with germline, which may come from a read error. The J gene is TRBJ1-5, the V gene TRBV7-2, with no clear D. The CDR3 runs to 16 residues. Germline CDR1 reads SGHTA; CDR2 reads FQGNSA. The CDR3 loop is CASSQGPAAGDQPQHF. As DNA, the CDR3 is TGCGCCAGCAGCCAAGGCCCCGCGGCAGGCGATCAGCCCCAGCATTTT.

The chain links TRBV6-1 to TRBJ2-1; a weak D match, TRBD1 (7 bases). The CDR3 is made up of 13 amino acids. In germline, CDR1 is MNHNS, CDR2 SASEGT. V lost 5 bases, J lost 7 bases, and 12 bases lay in between. DNA for the CDR3: TGTGCCAGCAGTACCAGGGGGGAAAATGAGCAGTTCTTC. Translation: CASSTRGENEQFF.

The CDR3 loop is CASSLGASEQFF. The CDR3 DNA reads TGTGCCAGCAGCTTAGGGGCGAGTGAGCAGTTCTTC. This sequence joins TRBV11-2 and TRBJ2-1; D ambiguous. V shed 1 base and J shed 9 bases, with 7 bases lying between them. The length of the CDR3 is 12 residues. Germline assignment: CDR1 SGHAT and CDR2 FQNNGV. The entire variable domain, with the rest obtained from reference TRBV11-2 and TRBJ2-1, is as follows: EAGVAQSPRYKIIEKRQSVAFWCNPISGHATLYWYQQILGQGPKLLIQFQNNGVVDDSQLPKDRFSAERLKGVDSTLKIQPAKLEDSAVYLCASSLGASEQFFGPGTRLTVL.

CDR3 DNA sequence: TGTGCCTGGAGTGTATACCGGCGCTCCTACGAGCAGTACTTC. It specifies CAWSVYRRSYEQYF. The rearrangement joins TRBV30 to TRBJ2-7; no reliable D call. CDR3 length equals 14 residues. V was pared by 0 bases and J by 0 bases, with 9 bases between. Germline V gene sequence: CDR1 GTSNPN, CDR2 SVGIG (reference sequence). Complete variable domain (other parts from reference TRBV30 and TRBJ2-7): SQTIHQWPATLVQPVGSPLSLECTVEGTSNPNLYWYRQAAGRGLQLLFYSVGIGQISSEVPQNLSASRPQDRQFILSSKKLLLSDSGFYLCAWSVYRRSYEQYFGPGTRLTVT.

This clone appeared a few times. This rearrangement joins TRBV6-1 to TRBJ1-2; D might be TRBD1 (5 bases). V lost 1 base to trimming and J lost 8 bases, with 11 bases between them. This CDR3 region has 13 residues. The germline CDR1 and CDR2 sequences are MNHNS and SASEGT. The CDR3 nucleotides read TGTGCCAGCAGTGAAGACCAGACAGTCGGCTACACCTTC. Translating gives CASSEDQTVGYTF.

The V call is TRBV28, the J call TRBJ2-5; the D gene could be TRBD1 or TRBD2 (6 bases each). The J call may be faulty, since TRBJ2-7 better matches the DNA end. Germline V gene sequence: CDR1 MDHEN, CDR2 SYDVKM. The CDR3 runs 14 residues. CDR3 in amino acids: CASSMEGGPYEQYF. Written as DNA, the CDR3 is TGTGCCAGCAGTATGGAGGGGGGCCCCTACGAGCAGTACTTC.

The chain has TRBV28 and TRBJ1-1; tentative D call: TRBD1 (5 bases). Per germline, CDR1 MDHEN and CDR2 SYDVKM. Trimming took 6 bases from V and 1 from J, leaving 9 bases between them. The CDR3 spans 13 residues. CDR3 loop: CASSPTANTEAFF. In nucleotides, the CDR3 is TGTGCCAGCAGCCCGACAGCGAACACTGAAGCTTTCTTT. Filled out from reference TRBV28 and TRBJ1-1, the complete variable domain reads DVKVTQSSRYLVKRTGEKVFLECVQDMDHENMFWYRQDPGLGLRLIYFSYDVKMKEKGDIPEGYSVSREKKERFSLILESASTNQTSMYLCASSPTANTEAFFGQGTRLTVV.

This chain connects TRBV9 to TRBJ2-2, with a possible D match to TRBD2 (5 bases). The CDR3 is 17 residues long. Germline V gene data show CDR1 as SGDLS and CDR2 as YYNGEE. Deletions cut 3 bases from V and 1 base from J, with 16 bases between. The chain's CDR3 is CASSAPLSGGNTGELFF. DNA for the CDR3: TGTGCCAGCAGCGCACCCCTCAGCGGAGGGAACACCGGGGAGCTGTTTTTT.

The chain is built from TRBV13 and TRBJ2-5; unclear D gene. The V and J ends lost 2 bases and 5 bases respectively, with 12 bases between them. The germline V gene has CDR1 PRHDT and CDR2 FYEKMQ (reference sequence). The CDR3 is made up of 14 amino acids. CDR3 loop: CASSLLRGYETQYF. The CDR3 region has the DNA TGTGCCAGCAGCTTACTCCGAGGTTACGAGACCCAGTACTTC.

The chain links TRBV10-3 to TRBJ2-2; TRBD2 matches 8 bases. With V trimmed by 3 bases and J by 11 bases, 14 bases remained unmatched. Per the germline V gene, CDR1 is ENHRY and CDR2 is SYGVKD. This CDR3 is built from 16 residues. CDR3 DNA: TGTGCCATCAGTGAAAGCGATCCGGGACTAGTCGGAGAGCTGTTTTTT. Protein product: CAISESDPGLVGELFF.